The clone carrying this TCR beta chain was counted at least ten times. The antigen is unknown. Trimming left V 0 bases short and J 3 bases short, with 6 bases between. The CDR3 extends over 13 amino acids. The germline V gene has CDR1 SGHRS and CDR2 YFSETQ. Template switching added a universal primer site, and cDNA bore unique molecular identifiers. TCRdb reprocessed the 5' RACE reads with MiXCR, giving one entry per CDR3 protein. The data contain 450,000 to 600,000 distinct CDR3 sequences, around 20% of them singletons. The source of the sample is a study of identical twins. General study results and limits: Its conclusions, products of cross-sectional statistical analysis, did not come from following the same donors.

Separately, the same data were catalogued under a study of yellow fever vaccine responses in identical twins.

V usage is TRBV5-1 and J usage is TRBJ2-5; D unclear. Sequencing was done on a sample of CD4+ T cells sorted from blood. The source of this sequence is a woman under 30 in good health. CDR3 nucleotides: TGCGCCAGCAGCTTGGGTGGGGAAGAGACCCAGTACTTC. This sequence encodes CASSLGGEETQYF.